These 20 T cell receptor beta chains came from one sample sequenced in a study of blood T cells in healthy people across ages. Using a J-beta primer mix together with a sample-barcoded 5' primer, a second PCR was run for roughly 7 to 12 cycles. A single record per CDR3 protein comes from TCRdb applying MiXCR to the 5' RACE reads. The sample carries about 800,000 distinct CDR3 sequences, roughly 25% recorded once. The same specimen was also included in a second study, on T cells of mothers and their children.

The specimen was blood. These receptors all stem from a boy under 18 in good health.

This clonotype was detected only a few times. J is TRBJ1-5 and V is TRBV28; D ambiguous. The CDR3 extends over 12 amino acids. The ends were cut back, 7 bases at V and 7 bases at J, with 11 bases in the middle. The germline V gene encodes CDR1 MDHEN and CDR2 SYDVKM. For the CDR3, the DNA is TGTGCCAGCACCCCCCCCGGGCAGCCCCAGCATTTT. It yields the protein CASTPPGQPQHF.

This clonotype showed up just a few times. The chain employs TRBV5-6 and TRBJ2-7, with no clear D. CDR1 is SGHDT, CDR2 YYEEEE, per germline. The CDR3 length is 14 residues. The ends were cut back, 3 bases at V and 3 bases at J, with 13 bases in the middle. This CDR3 reads CASSSGPGVYEQYF. Here the CDR3 DNA reads TGTGCCAGCAGCTCCGGACCCGGAGTCTACGAGCAGTACTTC.

The chain couples TRBV28 to TRBJ2-3; tentatively, D is TRBD1 (6 bases). Germline loops: CDR1 MDHEN, CDR2 SYDVKM. The CDR3 has 12 residues. With 6 bases removed from V and 9 bases from J, the gap between germline ends came to 13 bases. Here the CDR3 reads CASRDRNNTQYF. DNA of the CDR3: TGTGCCAGCAGAGACAGGAATAACACGCAGTATTTT.

The CDR3 loop is CASSQWTDSNQPQHF. In DNA form, the CDR3 reads TGTGCCAGCAGTCAATGGACGGACAGCAATCAGCCCCAGCATTTT. The chain combines TRBV12-3 or TRBV12-4 with TRBJ1-5, with unresolved D. V lost 5 bases, J lost 1 base, and 12 bases lay in between. The CDR3 has 15 amino acids.

The chain links TRBV28 to TRBJ2-1, with D possibly being TRBD1 or TRBD2 (5 bases each). Germline V gives CDR1 MDHEN, CDR2 SYDVKM. The CDR3 has 16 residues. Trimming took 6 bases from V and 4 from J, leaving 19 bases between them. The CDR3 here is CASSPTGTRIYNEQFF. In DNA form, the CDR3 reads TGTGCCAGCAGCCCGACCGGGACCCGGATTTACAATGAGCAGTTCTTC. Drawing the rest from reference TRBV28 and TRBJ2-1, the complete variable domain is DVKVTQSSRYLVKRTGEKVFLECVQDMDHENMFWYRQDPGLGLRLIYFSYDVKMKEKGDIPEGYSVSREKKERFSLILESASTNQTSMYLCASSPTGTRIYNEQFFGPGTRLTVL.

This chain joins TRBV7-3 and TRBJ2-2; D ambiguous. Trimming cost V 2 bases and J 6 bases, with 7 bases left between them. CDR1 SGHTA and CDR2 FQGTGA come from the germline V gene. The length of the CDR3 is 13 residues. CDR3 nucleotides: TGTGCCAGCAGCTTATTTCCCTCCGGGGAGCTGTTTTTT. It is translated as CASSLFPSGELFF.

This CDR3 is CATSDSYSYNEQFF. CDR3 bases: TGTGCCACCAGCGACAGCTACTCCTACAATGAGCAGTTCTTC. The rearrangement links TRBV24-1 to TRBJ2-1; perhaps TRBD1 as D (5 bases). Per germline, CDR1 KGHDR and CDR2 SFDVKD. V lost 7 bases to trimming and J lost 0 bases, with 9 bases between them. The CDR3 runs to 14 residues.

This clonotype was detected a few times. The chain combines TRBV4-3 with TRBJ2-5; D unresolved. Trimming stripped 0 bases from V and 0 bases from J, with 8 bases between. Germline V gene lookup returns CDR1 LGHNA and CDR2 YSLEER. This CDR3 spans 15 amino acids. Here the CDR3 reads CASSQDFTNQETQYF. CDR3 sequence (DNA): TGCGCCAGCAGCCAAGATTTCACGAACCAAGAGACCCAGTACTTC.

This sequence joins TRBV9 and TRBJ1-1, with TRBD1 identical over 7 bases. This CDR3 comprises 14 residues. Germline lookup yields CDR1 SGDLS and CDR2 YYNGEE. The trim removed 3 bases at V and 4 bases at J, leaving 6 bases unmatched. CDR3 in DNA: TGTGCCAGCAGCGGGAAGGGGGCGCGCACTGAAGCTTTCTTT. It yields the protein CASSGKGARTEAFF. Variable domain in full (rest from reference TRBV9 and TRBJ1-1): DSGVTQTPKHLITATGQRVTLRCSPRSGDLSVYWYQQSLDQGLQFLIQYYNGEERAKGNILERFSAQQFPDLHSELNLSSLELGDSALYFCASSGKGARTEAFFGQGTRLTVV.

The chain has TRBV7-9 and TRBJ2-7, with D unclear. Trimming removed 1 base from V and 4 bases from J, with 11 bases in between. The CDR3 has 14 amino acids. Germline CDR1 is SEHNR and CDR2 is FQNEAQ (reference sequence). The CDR3 DNA follows: TGTGCCAGCAGCTTAGAAAACATTGCTTACGAGCAGTACTTC. It codes for CASSLENIAYEQYF.

The chain combines TRBV7-8 with TRBJ2-7; 12 nucleotides match TRBD2. With 0 bases clipped from V and 4 bases from J, the junction kept 4 bases outside the gene matches. The CDR3 consists of 16 residues. The germline CDR1 and CDR2 sequences are SGHVS and FQNEAQ. This CDR3 is CASSLARLAGAYEQYF. CDR3 nucleotides: TGTGCCAGCAGCTTAGCTCGACTAGCGGGAGCTTACGAGCAGTACTTC.

This clonotype was recorded a few times. V is TRBV5-1 and J is TRBJ1-4; D remains ambiguous. The CDR3 is 16 amino acids. V lost 4 bases and J 0 bases, leaving 13 bases between the germline ends. Per the germline V gene, CDR1 is SGHRS and CDR2 is YFSETQ. Written as DNA, the CDR3 is TGCGCCAGCAGCCCGACTCCTGATGCAACTAATGAAAAACTGTTTTTT. It specifies CASSPTPDATNEKLFF.

Comment on this clonotype: This CDR3 fails to terminate in the conserved phenylalanine or tryptophan, so it likely reflects a read error. It is unclear where the CDR3 begins or ends on the DNA, so no DNA is shown, and the CDR3 is as TCRdb lists it. J is TRBJ1-1 and V is TRBV21-1; the table assigns TRBD1, which was not confirmed against the DNA. TRBV21-1 is recorded as a pseudogene. Including both end residues, the CDR3 is 15 amino acids long. The CDR3 reads CASSKGSGGNTEAFL.

CDR3 in DNA: TGTGCCAGCAGCCACCTGGCCAGCGGGAGCTCCTACGAGCAGTACTTC. Its protein is CASSHLASGSSYEQYF. The chain recombines TRBV12-3 or TRBV12-4 with TRBJ2-7; 8 bases fit TRBD2. Germline trimming cut 6 bases from V and 0 bases from J; bases unmatched to any gene: 10. The CDR3 is made up of 16 amino acids.

As regards this clonotype: A read error may account for a junction end that differs from germline. The gene calls are TRBV11-2 and TRBJ2-7, with 7 bases identical to TRBD2. Germline V gene data show CDR1 as SGHAT and CDR2 as FQNNGV. The CDR3 is 15 residues long. The DNA of the CDR3 is TGTGCCAGCGGCTTTCCCGGGGGGAGCTCCTACGAGCAGTACTTC. It translates to CASGFPGGSSYEQYF.

This clonotype was detected ten times or more. Sequence at one end of the junction differs from germline and may be a read error. CDR3 coding DNA: TGCAGCGCTAGCGGGGATTCCTACGAGCAGTACTTC. This sequence encodes CSASGDSYEQYF. This chain uses TRBV20-1 with TRBJ2-7; 9 nucleotides match TRBD2. The CDR3 is 12 amino acids. Germline V gene lookup returns CDR1 DFQATT and CDR2 SNEGSKA (reference sequence).

The chain uses TRBV29-1 and TRBJ2-3, with D hard to call. Germline-derived CDR1 and CDR2 are SQVTM and ANQGSEA. V shed 7 bases and J shed 2 bases, with 16 bases lying between them. This CDR3 is 14 amino acids long. The CDR3 DNA reads as TGCAGCGCCCAGAGCCGATCCTCCACAGATACGCAGTATTTT. Its protein is CSAQSRSSTDTQYF.

The V and J genes are TRBV2 and TRBJ2-3; the match to TRBD1 covers 7 bases. This CDR3 is 12 amino acids long. J gave up 9 bases and V 5 bases, and 5 bases lay outside the gene matches. Germline V gives CDR1 SNHLY, CDR2 FYNNEI. CDR3 region: CASSTGQVTQYF. CDR3 coding DNA: TGTGCCAGCAGTACCGGACAGGTCACGCAGTATTTT.

The table lists this clonotype with a few counts. The CDR3 DNA follows: TGTGCCAGCACCCCCGACGGATTTAGCAATCAGCCCCAGCATTTT. Residues: CASTPDGFSNQPQHF. This chain uses TRBV6-2 or TRBV6-3 with TRBJ1-5; unclear D gene. Trimming took off 7 bases at V and 0 bases at J, with 13 bases between the two ends. This CDR3 is 15 amino acids long. Germline V gives CDR1 MNHEY, CDR2 SVGEGT.

The rearrangement joins TRBV20-1 to TRBJ1-3; D is undetermined. CDR3 length equals 16 residues. CDR1 and CDR2 (germline): DFQATT, SNEGSKA (reference sequence). V was clipped by 3 bases and J by 0 bases, with 15 bases between them. The CDR3 here is CSASPRSGVSGNTIYF. The CDR3 DNA reads TGCAGTGCTAGCCCACGAAGTGGGGTCTCTGGAAACACCATATATTTT.